This TCR beta chain was obtained from a study of somatic mutations in cytotoxic T cells in rheumatoid arthritis. Findings and caveats of the study: Patients with rheumatoid arthritis did not differ significantly from age-matched healthy controls in CD8+ T-cell clonality.

CDR3 length: 13 residues. V lost 4 bases and J 5 bases, leaving 12 bases between the germline ends. Per germline, CDR1 MGHRA and CDR2 YSYEKL. With respect to this clone: What it binds is unknown.

Produced via immunoSEQ multiplex PCR; TCRdb's table is partial and in-frame only. The repertoire has some 20,000 clones, under 85% of them found once; the top ten carry roughly 9.8%. The sample was CD8+ T cells sorted from blood. The TCR originated in a man between 18 and 29 years old with rheumatoid arthritis. This chain uses TRBV4-1 with TRBJ2-7; maybe TRBD2 (5 bases). The DNA for the CDR3 is TGCGCCAGCAGCCGGCAAGAGAGGGACGAGCAGTACTTC. This encodes CASSRQERDEQYF.